A single sample gave rise to the 31 T cell receptor beta chains below, sequenced in a study of T cells in Graves' hyperthyroidism and ophthalmopathy. Amplification yielded TCR beta CDR3 regions, with RNA transcripts as the source. The HTBI primer set drove a first-round RT-PCR of the TCR CDR3. One entry per CDR3 protein, called by TCRdb with MiXCR from the multiplex PCR reads. The table has about 350,000 distinct CDR3 sequences, roughly an eighth seen once; the top ten hold 34%. Material for sequencing was blood. The receptors were gathered from a woman between 40 and 50 years old with Graves' ophthalmopathy.

The chain links TRBV18 to TRBJ2-1; 7 nucleotides line up with TRBD2. With V trimmed by 0 bases and J by 3 bases, 2 bases remained unmatched. The CDR3 length is 15 residues. Germline V gene sequence: CDR1 KGHSH, CDR2 LQKENI. The CDR3 loop is CASSPPGRNYNEQFF. In DNA form, the CDR3 reads TGTGCCAGCTCACCACCCGGGAGGAACTACAATGAGCAGTTCTTC.

The rearrangement links TRBV7-9 to TRBJ2-1, with D possibly TRBD2 on 6 matching bases. The V gene lost 5 bases and the J gene lost 1 base, with 15 bases spanning the gap. This CDR3 is built from 16 residues. Germline V lookup: CDR1 SEHNR, CDR2 FQNEAQ (reference sequence). Here the CDR3 DNA reads TGTGCCAGCAGCCTCCGACTAGGGAGTTCCTACAATGAGCAGTTCTTC. Translated, it gives CASSLRLGSSYNEQFF. Complete variable domain (other parts from reference TRBV7-9 and TRBJ2-1): DTGVSQNPRHKITKRGQNVTFRCDPISEHNRLYWYRQTLGQGPEFLTYFQNEAQLEKSRLLSDRFSAERPKGSFSTLEIQRTEQGDSAMYLCASSLRLGSSYNEQFFGPGTRLTVL.

This clonotype has at least ten counts. The genes are TRBV19 and TRBJ2-1, with D possibly being TRBD1 (5 bases). The V gene lost 10 bases and the J gene lost 5 bases, with 18 bases spanning the gap. This CDR3 comprises 14 residues. Germline CDR1 reads LNHDA; CDR2 reads SQIVND (reference sequence). This CDR3 reads CATSRTPHNNEQFF. CDR3 in DNA: TGTGCCACTTCGAGGACACCCCACAACAATGAGCAGTTCTTC.

The J gene is TRBJ2-7, the V gene TRBV10-3; tentatively, D is TRBD1 (7 bases). This CDR3 comprises 14 residues. Germline assignment: CDR1 ENHRY and CDR2 SYGVKD. V lost 11 bases to trimming and J lost 6 bases, with 23 bases between them. The DNA of the CDR3 is TGTGCCTCCCGCGGGGCAGGGGGGTATGGCGAGCAGTACTTC. Residues: CASRGAGGYGEQYF.

This clonotype was detected ten times or more. The V and J genes are TRBV2 and TRBJ2-7; 7 positions agree with TRBD1. CDR1 is SNHLY, CDR2 FYNNEI, per germline. The CDR3 runs 13 residues. V lost 5 bases, J lost 5 bases, and 6 bases stayed unmatched. The CDR3 loop reads CASSPRQGHEQYF. Written as DNA, the CDR3 is TGTGCCAGCAGTCCAAGACAGGGCCACGAGCAGTACTTC.

A note on this clonotype: This clone may be a read error of a much larger clone one base away. This rearrangement joins TRBV28 to TRBJ1-1; D perhaps matches TRBD1 (5 bases). The CDR3 has 17 amino acids. Between the trimmed V and J ends, which lost 5 bases and 1 base, there was a span of 20 bases. Looked up from germline, CDR1 is MDHEN and CDR2 is SYDVKM. In DNA, the CDR3 is TGTGCCAGCAGTGAGTGGCCGGGGCCGCGGCGGAACACTGAAGCTTTCTTT. It translates to CASSEWPGPRRNTEAFF.

A note on this clonotype: A much more abundant neighbour one base away suggests this may be a read error. This sequence joins TRBV6-1 and TRBJ2-7; D unclear. Per germline, CDR1 MNHNS and CDR2 SASEGT. V dropped 8 bases and J dropped 1 base, with 0 bases sitting between them. The CDR3 is 9 amino acids. CDR3 sequence reads: CASSYEQYF. The CDR3 coding sequence is TGTGCCAGCTCCTACGAGCAGTACTTC.

This clonotype was found many times. The rearrangement uses TRBV6-1 and TRBJ2-5; 9 bases agree with TRBD2. CDR1 MNHNS and CDR2 SASEGT come from the germline V gene. The CDR3 runs 15 residues. The trim removed 8 bases at V and 5 bases at J, leaving 12 bases unmatched. CDR3 loop: CASRPPWAGGETQYF. CDR3 DNA: TGTGCCAGCCGCCCTCCCTGGGCGGGGGGGGAGACCCAGTACTTC.

Only a few counts were recorded for this clonotype. The chain has TRBV7-9 and TRBJ1-3; D not certain. CDR1 is SEHNR, CDR2 FQNEAQ, per germline (reference sequence). V was trimmed by 3 bases and J by 1 base, leaving 13 bases between them. The CDR3 is 16 residues long. The DNA of the CDR3 is TGTGCCAGCAGCTTTAATATGGGGATATCTGGAAACACCATATATTTT. Protein: CASSFNMGISGNTIYF. Based on the CDR3 plus reference TRBV7-9 and TRBJ1-3, the full variable domain is DTGVSQNPRHKITKRGQNVTFRCDPISEHNRLYWYRQTLGQGPEFLTYFQNEAQLEKSRLLSDRFSAERPKGSFSTLEIQRTEQGDSAMYLCASSFNMGISGNTIYFGEGSWLTVV.

This clonotype occurred many times. The chain couples TRBV28 to TRBJ1-5, with 9 bases lining up with TRBD1. V trimming: 4 bases; J trimming: 4 bases; junction bases outside the gene matches: 2. This CDR3 is built from 14 residues. Germline CDR1 is MDHEN and CDR2 is SYDVKM. In DNA form, the CDR3 reads TGTGCCAGCAGTTGGGGACAGGGTAATCAGCCCCAGCATTTT. The encoded protein is CASSWGQGNQPQHF. Drawing the rest from reference TRBV28 and TRBJ1-5, the complete variable domain is DVKVTQSSRYLVKRTGEKVFLECVQDMDHENMFWYRQDPGLGLRLIYFSYDVKMKEKGDIPEGYSVSREKKERFSLILESASTNQTSMYLCASSWGQGNQPQHFGDGTRLSIL.

The genes are TRBV19 and TRBJ2-7; 10 nucleotides agree with TRBD2. In germline, CDR1 is LNHDA, CDR2 SQIVND (reference sequence). The ends lost 1 base at V and 2 bases at J; junction bases unmatched: 2. The CDR3 runs to 15 residues. This CDR3 reads CASSIGAGGTYEQYF. In nucleotides, the CDR3 is TGTGCCAGTAGTATAGGAGCGGGGGGGACCTACGAGCAGTACTTC.

This clonotype was counted ten times or more. The chain has TRBV11-2 and TRBJ1-4; 11 nucleotides line up with TRBD1. CDR1 and CDR2 (germline): SGHAT, FQNNGV. The ends lost 5 bases at V and 5 bases at J; junction bases unmatched: 4. The CDR3 length is 15 residues. CDR3 sequence (DNA): TGTGCCAGCAGCAGAGGGACAGGGGGGAATGAAAAACTGTTTTTT. Protein: CASSRGTGGNEKLFF.

This clonotype was seen ten or more times. V usage is TRBV28 and J usage is TRBJ2-7; 8 bases fit TRBD2. The CDR3 runs 15 residues. V shed 5 bases and J 0 bases; nucleotides not matched to a gene: 6. In germline, CDR1 is MDHEN, CDR2 SYDVKM. The CDR3 protein is CASSLSGGISYEQYF. The CDR3 DNA sequence: TGTGCCAGCAGTCTGTCGGGGGGGATCTCCTACGAGCAGTACTTC.

This clonotype has a count of ten or more. The chain is built from TRBV15 and TRBJ2-3; D may be TRBD1 (5 bases). The CDR3 consists of 15 residues. Trimming left V 1 base short and J 2 bases short, with 10 bases between. The germline CDR1 and CDR2 sequences are LNHNV and YYDKDF (reference sequence). This CDR3 reads CATSRVQETTDTQYF. The CDR3 DNA reads as TGTGCCACCAGCAGAGTACAGGAGACCACAGATACGCAGTATTTT.

The gene calls are TRBV7-9 and TRBJ1-4; D is perhaps TRBD1 (6 bases). CDR3 length: 17 residues. The germline CDR1 and CDR2 sequences are SEHNR and FQNEAQ (reference sequence). Trimming shortened V by 2 bases and J by 0 bases, and 13 bases separated the two germline ends. CDR3 protein: CASSLLGPGATNEKLFF. The CDR3 coding sequence is TGTGCCAGCAGCTTATTAGGCCCAGGGGCAACTAATGAAAAACTGTTTTTT.

In its sample, this clonotype was seen many times. V usage is TRBV11-2 and J usage is TRBJ2-5; D unclear. Looked up from germline, CDR1 is SGHAT and CDR2 is FQNNGV. This CDR3 has 12 amino acids. Deletions cut 2 bases from V and 5 bases from J, with 6 bases between. The CDR3 is CASSLIHETQYF. CDR3 sequence (DNA): TGTGCCAGCAGCTTAATCCACGAGACCCAGTACTTC.

This clonotype has ten or more counts. This chain connects TRBV6-6 to TRBJ2-1; 7 positions agree with TRBD1. The CDR3 length is 17 residues. The germline V gene encodes CDR1 MNHNY and CDR2 SVGAGI (reference sequence). The V and J ends lost 0 bases and 1 base, in that order; junction bases with no gene match: 6. The CDR3 loop reads CASSYSTGVRSYNEQFF. The CDR3 bases are TGTGCCAGCAGTTACTCTACAGGGGTCAGGTCCTACAATGAGCAGTTCTTC.

CDR3 nucleotide sequence: TGCAGTGCTCAACAGGGATTAGATTCACCCCTCCACTTT. Translating it yields CSAQQGLDSPLHF. The chain combines TRBV20-1 with TRBJ1-6; TRBD1 is a possible D gene (6 bases). Germline V gene lookup returns CDR1 DFQATT and CDR2 SNEGSKA (reference sequence). The CDR3 is made up of 13 amino acids. V shed 5 bases and J shed 8 bases, with 13 bases lying between them.

The chain combines TRBV15 with TRBJ1-6; D is unresolved. CDR1 LNHNV and CDR2 YYDKDF come from the germline V gene (reference sequence). Trimming cost V 6 bases and J 0 bases, with 9 bases left between them. The CDR3 covers 15 residues. Here the CDR3 reads CATSGRSSYNSPLHF. CDR3 bases: TGTGCCACCAGTGGCAGGAGCTCCTATAATTCACCCCTCCACTTT. The variable domain in full, with the rest retrieved from reference TRBV15 and TRBJ1-6, is DAMVIQNPRYQVTQFGKPVTLSCSQTLNHNVMYWYQQKSSQAPKLLFHYYDKDFNNEADTPDNFQSRRPNTSFCFLDIRSPGLGDTAMYLCATSGRSSYNSPLHFGNGTRLTVT.

V gene TRBV20-1 combines with J gene TRBJ1-2; D unclear. V dropped 5 bases and J dropped 3 bases, with 13 bases sitting between them. CDR3 size: 13 residues. CDR1 DFQATT and CDR2 SNEGSKA come from the germline V gene (reference sequence). CDR3 coding DNA: TGCAGTGCTGTCGGACGGACTCACTATGGCTACACCTTC. Translating gives CSAVGRTHYGYTF.

J is TRBJ2-3 and V is TRBV6-4; weak D call: TRBD1 (5 bases). Trimming stripped 2 bases from V and 5 bases from J, with 14 bases between. The germline gives CDR1 MRHNA, CDR2 SNTAGT. The CDR3 consists of 15 residues. The CDR3 protein is CASSDIGDRGDTQYF. The CDR3 nucleotides read TGTGCCAGCAGTGACATAGGGGATCGCGGAGATACGCAGTATTTT.

This clonotype was recorded a few times. As DNA, the CDR3 is TGTGCCAGCTCACCTAGACTAGGGGGGAGCACAGATACGCAGTATTTT. Translation: CASSPRLGGSTDTQYF. The V call is TRBV18, the J call TRBJ2-3; the D call may be TRBD1 or TRBD2 (6 bases each). The V gene's germline CDR1 is KGHSH and CDR2 LQKENI. This CDR3 has 16 amino acids. With 3 bases removed from V and 0 bases from J, the gap between germline ends came to 13 bases.

Concerning this clonotype itself: A much larger clone lies one base from this, so it may be a read error. The chain recombines TRBV27 with TRBJ2-5; possibly TRBD1 for D (5 bases). The germline V and J ends were trimmed by 2 bases and 2 bases, with 18 bases remaining between them. Germline loops: CDR1 MNHEY, CDR2 SMNVEV (reference sequence). The CDR3 extends over 17 amino acids. The CDR3 reads CASSLGSGSATQETQYF. The CDR3 DNA follows: TGTGCCAGCAGTTTAGGATCAGGGTCAGCTACACAAGAGACCCAGTACTTC.

V and J are TRBV4-1 and TRBJ2-3, with D hard to call. V dropped 0 bases and J dropped 0 bases, with 16 bases sitting between them. Germline CDR1 and CDR2: MGHRA and YSYEKL. The CDR3 runs to 18 residues. The CDR3 here is CASSQETLSIRSTDTQYF. CDR3 in DNA: TGCGCCAGCAGCCAAGAGACATTATCGATCCGAAGCACAGATACGCAGTATTTT.

This clonotype came up many times. This chain links TRBV11-3 with TRBJ2-4; D is uncertain. Trimming removed 4 bases from V and 4 bases from J, with 17 bases in between. The CDR3 is 16 amino acids. Germline CDR1 and CDR2: SGHNT and YENEEA. CDR3 sequence reads: CASSWTPGRPKNIQYF. In DNA form, the CDR3 reads TGTGCCAGCAGCTGGACCCCAGGCAGACCAAAAAACATTCAGTACTTC.

This clonotype has a single count. The chain joins TRBV3-1 to TRBJ1-1; D is perhaps TRBD1 (5 bases). CDR1 LGHDT and CDR2 YNNKEL come from the germline V gene (reference sequence). V was cut by 4 bases and J by 1 base, with 16 bases left in between. The length of the CDR3 is 16 residues. The CDR3 sequence is CASSLVGVYSNTEAFF. CDR3 sequence (DNA): TGTGCCAGCAGCCTCGTGGGGGTTTACTCGAACACTGAAGCTTTCTTT.

This clonotype has ten or more counts. J is TRBJ2-5 and V is TRBV12-3 or TRBV12-4, with 8 bases that match TRBD1. The CDR3 is made up of 16 amino acids. V lost 3 bases to trimming and J lost 2 bases; unmatched junction nucleotides: 8. In nucleotides, the CDR3 is TGTGCCAGCAGTTTTGACAGGGGTTATATACAAGAGACCCAGTACTTC. Amino acid sequence: CASSFDRGYIQETQYF.

This clonotype was observed many times. This chain joins TRBV5-5 and TRBJ2-1; D is perhaps TRBD2 (6 bases). Deletions cut 3 bases from V and 7 bases from J, with 11 bases between. The CDR3 spans 13 residues. The germline CDR1 and CDR2 sequences are SGHKS and YYEKEE (reference sequence). CDR3 sequence (DNA): TGTGCCAGCAGCTGGAGTGGAGGGAATGAGCAGTTCTTC. Translated, it gives CASSWSGGNEQFF.

This clonotype was observed at least ten times. The CDR3 bases are TGTGCCAGCAGTTACAGGGCAGTTGGATCCCCCCGTAACACCGGGGAGCTGTTTTTT. It yields the protein CASSYRAVGSPRNTGELFF. The chain combines TRBV28 with TRBJ2-2, with D possibly being TRBD1 (6 bases). The CDR3 is 19 residues long. Germline V gives CDR1 MDHEN, CDR2 SYDVKM. The V and J ends lost 4 bases and 2 bases respectively, with 23 bases between them.

Ten or more counts support this clonotype. The chain uses TRBV11-2 and TRBJ2-5, with 9 bases fitting TRBD1. The CDR3 is 15 amino acids. Germline values: CDR1 SGHAT, CDR2 FQNNGV. Trimming at V came to 1 base and at J to 5 bases, leaving 5 bases not matched to a gene. The CDR3 DNA reads as TGTGCCAGCAGCTTAGGGACAGGGGCCGGGGAGACCCAGTACTTC. Translated: CASSLGTGAGETQYF. The whole variable domain, remainder taken from reference TRBV11-2 and TRBJ2-5, is EAGVAQSPRYKIIEKRQSVAFWCNPISGHATLYWYQQILGQGPKLLIQFQNNGVVDDSQLPKDRFSAERLKGVDSTLKIQPAKLEDSAVYLCASSLGTGAGETQYFGPGTRLLVL.

This clonotype was counted ten times or more. DNA of the CDR3: TGTGCCAGCAGTGAGGTGGGGGCCACCCGCCAGACTAACTATGGCTACACCTTC. Encoded protein: CASSEVGATRQTNYGYTF. The genes are TRBV5-6 and TRBJ1-2; D may be TRBD1 (6 bases). The germline CDR1 and CDR2 sequences are SGHDT and YYEEEE. The CDR3 sequence is 18 residues long. V shed 5 bases and J shed 0 bases, with 23 bases lying between them.